Presented here are 21 T cell receptor beta chains from one specimen sequenced in a study of blood T cell repertoires in COVID-19. Clones were sequenced by immunoSEQ multiplex PCR, and TCRdb holds only the in-frame ones, with some missing. The data contain 100,000 or so clones, roughly 87% of them seen just once; the ten biggest clones take up approximately 5%. What was sequenced was peripheral blood. The origin of the receptors is a woman aged 45-65 years with COVID-19, enrolled during active disease.

This clone was seen just once. The chain employs TRBV4-2 and TRBJ2-5, with TRBD2 identical over 11 bases. Germline V CDR1 and CDR2: LGHNA, YNFKEQ. This CDR3 contains 17 residues. Trimming took 4 bases from V and 1 from J; bases not matched to a gene: 8. CDR3 in amino acids: CASSPQTSGDSQETQYF. In nucleotides, the CDR3 is TGTGCCAGCAGCCCTCAGACTAGCGGGGACTCCCAAGAGACCCAGTACTTC.

The chain is built from TRBV6-2 or TRBV6-3 and TRBJ1-1; 7 nucleotides match TRBD1. Trimming at V came to 2 bases and at J to 0 bases, leaving 0 bases not matched to a gene. CDR3 length equals 14 residues. CDR1 is MNHEY and CDR2 is SVGEGT in the germline V gene. Here the CDR3 reads CASSYGQVNTEAFF. DNA of the CDR3: TGTGCCAGCAGTTACGGACAGGTGAACACTGAAGCTTTCTTT.

The chain employs TRBV9 and TRBJ2-2, with 8 bases that match TRBD2. Germline CDR1 is SGDLS and CDR2 is YYNGEE. The CDR3 length is 16 residues. V shed 3 bases and J 3 bases; nucleotides not matched to a gene: 7. Written as DNA, the CDR3 is TGTGCCAGCAGCGCCCCGGGAGGGGAATACACCGGGGAGCTGTTTTTT. This translates into CASSAPGGEYTGELFF.

The V and J genes are TRBV4-1 and TRBJ1-4, with 9 bases aligning to TRBD1. With 0 bases clipped from V and 0 bases from J, the junction kept 8 bases outside the gene matches. Germline V lookup: CDR1 MGHRA, CDR2 YSYEKL. The CDR3 is 19 amino acids. CDR3 DNA sequence: TGCGCCAGCAGCCAAGAAGTGGGACAGGGCTTTGCAACTAATGAAAAACTGTTTTTT. Its protein product is CASSQEVGQGFATNEKLFF.

The chain uses TRBV6-2 or TRBV6-3 and TRBJ1-1; 7 bases line up with TRBD1. The CDR3 loop spans 15 amino acids. The V and J ends lost 5 bases and 0 bases, in that order; junction bases with no gene match: 6. The germline V gene encodes CDR1 MNHEY and CDR2 SVGEGT. Here the CDR3 reads CASSPADRMNTEAFF. The DNA for the CDR3 is TGTGCCAGCAGTCCCGCGGACAGGATGAACACTGAAGCTTTCTTT.

The V call is TRBV4-1, the J call TRBJ2-7; no reliable D call. Trimming removed 1 base from V and 0 bases from J, with 10 bases in between. The germline V gene encodes CDR1 MGHRA and CDR2 YSYEKL. CDR3 length: 15 residues. The CDR3 DNA sequence: TGCGCCAGCAGCCAAGCTCCGAGCACCTCCTACGAGCAGTACTTC. The encoded protein is CASSQAPSTSYEQYF.

This clone is a singleton in its sample. The J gene is TRBJ2-5, the V gene TRBV7-6; 7 positions match TRBD2. Unmatched junction bases numbered 11, after V lost 5 bases and J lost 2 bases. The CDR3 is 16 residues long. Germline loops: CDR1 SGHVS, CDR2 FNYEAQ. CDR3: CASSTSGAGIQETQYF. DNA of the CDR3: TGTGCCAGCAGCACCAGCGGGGCAGGGATACAAGAGACCCAGTACTTC.

The chain recombines TRBV30 with TRBJ2-2, with 7 bases that match TRBD1. Germline trimming cut 1 base from V and 7 bases from J; bases unmatched to any gene: 12. CDR1 GTSNPN and CDR2 SVGIG come from the germline V gene (reference sequence). This CDR3 comprises 16 residues. CDR3 sequence (DNA): TGTGCCTGGAGTGGAAGACAGGGAAGAACGCGCGGGGAGCTGTTTTTT. Its protein product is CAWSGRQGRTRGELFF.

J is TRBJ1-2 and V is TRBV28; TRBD1 might be the D (5 bases). Trimming took 2 bases from V and 4 from J, leaving 11 bases between them. The CDR3 is 14 amino acids. Per the germline V gene, CDR1 is MDHEN and CDR2 is SYDVKM. CDR3 sequence reads: CASSLRGTSYGYTF. The CDR3 DNA reads TGTGCCAGCAGTTTAAGGGGAACGAGCTATGGCTACACCTTC.

This clone was observed a few times. This chain connects TRBV2 to TRBJ1-2, with D tentatively TRBD1 (5 bases). Deletions cut 6 bases from V and 4 bases from J, with 12 bases between. The germline V gene has CDR1 SNHLY and CDR2 FYNNEI. The CDR3 contains 13 residues. CDR3 loop: CASRSRDLYGYTF. CDR3 nucleotide sequence: TGTGCCAGCAGGTCGCGGGACCTCTATGGCTACACCTTC. Full variable domain (remainder filled in from reference TRBV2 and TRBJ1-2): EPEVTQTPSHQVTQMGQEVILRCVPISNHLYFYWYRQILGQKVEFLVSFYNNEISEKSEIFDDQFSVERPDGSNFTLKIRSTKLEDSAMYFCASRSRDLYGYTFGSGTRLTVV.

The gene calls are TRBV6-7 and TRBJ2-7; tentatively, D is TRBD1 (5 bases). TRBV6-7 is an open reading frame, and its role is uncertain. Trimming stripped 7 bases from V and 0 bases from J, with 16 bases between. This CDR3 comprises 15 residues. CDR3 in DNA: TGTGCCAGCAAACAGACAGTTTATGACTCCTACGAGCAGTACTTC. Protein sequence: CASKQTVYDSYEQYF.

V usage is TRBV14 and J usage is TRBJ1-4; D is uncertain. With 2 bases removed from V and 10 bases from J, the gap between germline ends came to 8 bases. Germline V gene sequence: CDR1 SGHDN, CDR2 FVKESK. The CDR3 length is 12 residues. The CDR3 DNA follows: TGTGCCAGCAGCCAAAACCGAGCAAAACTGTTTTTT. Translation gives CASSQNRAKLFF.

The rearrangement uses TRBV29-1 and TRBJ1-4; D gene unclear. The CDR3 is 14 residues long. V gave up 0 bases and J gave up 7 bases, with 12 bases separating them. Germline lookup yields CDR1 SQVTM and CDR2 ANQGSEA. The CDR3 spells CSVEEAGGVEKLFF. Written as DNA, the CDR3 is TGCAGCGTTGAAGAAGCGGGCGGGGTTGAAAAACTGTTTTTT.

This chain joins TRBV19 and TRBJ2-1; D is ambiguous. V was shortened by 5 bases and J by 2 bases, with 13 bases between the two germline ends. In germline, CDR1 is LNHDA, CDR2 SQIVND (reference sequence). This CDR3 is built from 15 residues. CDR3 sequence (DNA): TGTGCCAGTAGTGGCATAGTAGCTACCTACAATGAGCAGTTCTTC. Translated: CASSGIVATYNEQFF. The full variable domain, its missing parts supplied by reference TRBV19 and TRBJ2-1, is DGGITQSPKYLFRKEGQNVTLSCEQNLNHDAMYWYRQDPGQGLRLIYYSQIVNDFQKGDIAEGYSVSREKKESFPLTVTSAQKNPTAFYLCASSGIVATYNEQFFGPGTRLTVL.

The V call is TRBV28, the J call TRBJ2-7; D possibly corresponds to TRBD1 (6 bases). Trimming stripped 6 bases from V and 0 bases from J, with 12 bases between. The CDR3 is 14 amino acids. Germline-derived CDR1 and CDR2 are MDHEN and SYDVKM. This CDR3 reads CASRPQGISYEQYF. For the CDR3, the DNA is TGTGCCAGCAGGCCACAGGGTATCTCCTACGAGCAGTACTTC.

This clone was found once. J is TRBJ1-4 and V is TRBV6-5; D is perhaps TRBD1 (5 bases). Germline lookup yields CDR1 MNHEY and CDR2 SVGAGI. The length of the CDR3 is 13 residues. Trimming removed 6 bases from V and 7 bases from J, with 12 bases in between. The CDR3 sequence: CASSRRQGEKLFF. CDR3 DNA: TGTGCCAGCAGCCGCCGGCAGGGTGAAAAACTGTTTTTT.

V gene TRBV9 combines with J gene TRBJ1-1; 9 bases line up with TRBD1. The trim removed 4 bases at V and 6 bases at J, leaving 10 bases unmatched. This CDR3 has 15 residues. CDR1 and CDR2 from the germline V gene are SGDLS and YYNGEE. CDR3 sequence (DNA): TGTGCCAGCAGCCAACAGGGGGCGATTCTGGCTGAAGCTTTCTTT. This gives the protein CASSQQGAILAEAFF.

V is TRBV5-1 and J is TRBJ1-2; a possible D gene is TRBD1 (5 bases). Germline loops: CDR1 SGHRS, CDR2 YFSETQ. The CDR3 contains 12 residues. Trimming stripped 2 bases from V and 4 bases from J, with 6 bases between. CDR3 sequence: CASSFDSYGYTF. In DNA form, the CDR3 reads TGCGCCAGCAGCTTCGACAGCTATGGCTACACCTTC.

Here the CDR3 DNA reads TGTGCCAGCAGCTTGGCGGACAGGGTCCTAATGAAAAAACTGTTTTTT. Amino acids: CASSLADRVLMKKLFF. The chain uses TRBV5-8 and TRBJ1-4; 8 bases align to TRBD1. The CDR3 spans 16 residues. The germline V gene encodes CDR1 SGHTS and CDR2 YDEGEE. Losses at the gene ends were 0 bases for V and 9 bases for J; bases not matched to a gene: 10.

This chain connects TRBV28 to TRBJ2-7; 9 bases are a match to TRBD1. V lost 2 bases to trimming and J lost 7 bases; unmatched junction nucleotides: 9. Germline lookup yields CDR1 MDHEN and CDR2 SYDVKM. The CDR3 contains 15 residues. The DNA for the CDR3 is TGTGCCAGCAGTTTACTGGGACAGGGAGGACGGGAGCAGTACTTC. This translates into CASSLLGQGGREQYF.

This chain links TRBV5-3 with TRBJ1-5, with D possibly matching TRBD1 (6 bases). TRBV5-3 is classed as an ORF, of uncertain function. V was clipped by 3 bases and J by 3 bases, with 13 bases between them. The CDR3 covers 15 residues. CDR3 sequence (DNA): TGTGCCAGAAGCTCACCGGGACATTTCAATCAGCCCCAGCATTTT. This gives the protein CARSSPGHFNQPQHF.